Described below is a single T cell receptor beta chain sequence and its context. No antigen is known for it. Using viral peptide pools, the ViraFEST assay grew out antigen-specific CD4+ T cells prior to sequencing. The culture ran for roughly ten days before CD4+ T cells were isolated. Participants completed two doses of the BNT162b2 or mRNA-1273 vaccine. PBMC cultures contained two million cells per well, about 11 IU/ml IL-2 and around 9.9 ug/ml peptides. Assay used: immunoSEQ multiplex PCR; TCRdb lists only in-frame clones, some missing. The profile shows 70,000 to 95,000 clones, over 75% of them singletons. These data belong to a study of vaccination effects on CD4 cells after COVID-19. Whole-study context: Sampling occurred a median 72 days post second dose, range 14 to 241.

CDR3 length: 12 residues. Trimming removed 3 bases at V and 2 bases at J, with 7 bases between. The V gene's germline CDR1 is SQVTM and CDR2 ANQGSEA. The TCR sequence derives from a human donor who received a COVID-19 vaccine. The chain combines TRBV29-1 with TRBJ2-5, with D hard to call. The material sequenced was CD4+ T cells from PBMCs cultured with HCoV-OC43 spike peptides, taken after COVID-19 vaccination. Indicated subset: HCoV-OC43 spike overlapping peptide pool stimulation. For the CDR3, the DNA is TGCAGCGTTGAGGTTATTCAAGAGACCCAGTACTTC. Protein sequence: CSVEVIQETQYF. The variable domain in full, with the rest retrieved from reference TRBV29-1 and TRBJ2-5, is SAVISQKPSRDICQRGTSLTIQCQVDSQVTMMFWYRQQPGQSLTLIATANQGSEATYESGFVIDKFPISRPNLTFSTLTVSNMSPEDSSIYLCSVEVIQETQYFGPGTRLLVL.